The clone carrying this T cell receptor beta chain was detected only a few times. Its matching antigen is unknown. Germline-derived CDR1 and CDR2 are MNHNY and SVGAGI (reference sequence). Losses at the gene ends were 5 bases for V and 6 bases for J; bases not matched to a gene: 6. The CDR3 loop spans 16 amino acids. The data derive from a study of OX40 agonist ivuxolimab in advanced cancers. Across the study: Every patient in dose escalation had hepatocellular carcinoma, melanoma, renal cell or head and neck cancer. Study-wide points: Partly responding patients at 0.1-3.0 mg/kg showed some of the smallest clonal expansion. In the expanded peripheral T cells, antigen specificity was never determined.

No patient had autoimmune disease or received systemic immunosuppression. Here immunoSEQ multiplex PCR was the method, and the copy in TCRdb shows in-frame clones only, minus some. The profile shows approximately 46,000 clones, roughly 90% of them singletons. This specimen consisted of CD4+ or CD8+ T cells sorted from blood, obtained in a trial of the OX40 agonist ivuxolimab. This sequence joins TRBV6-6 and TRBJ2-1; 14 nucleotides match TRBD2. The clonotype originates from an adult with an advanced solid tumor such as melanoma, head and neck, liver or kidney cancer. CDR3 in amino acids: CASSPTSGGVSNEQFF. CDR3 nucleotide sequence: TGTGCCAGCAGTCCGACTAGCGGGGGGGTGAGCAATGAGCAGTTCTTC.